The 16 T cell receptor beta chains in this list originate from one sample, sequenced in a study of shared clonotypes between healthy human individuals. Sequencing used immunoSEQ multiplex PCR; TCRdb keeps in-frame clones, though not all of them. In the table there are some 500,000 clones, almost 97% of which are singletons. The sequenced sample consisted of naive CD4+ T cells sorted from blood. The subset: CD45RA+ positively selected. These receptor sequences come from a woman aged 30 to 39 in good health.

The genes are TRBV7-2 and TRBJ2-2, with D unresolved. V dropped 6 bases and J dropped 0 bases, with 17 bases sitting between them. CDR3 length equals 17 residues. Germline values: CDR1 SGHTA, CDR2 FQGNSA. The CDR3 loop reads CASREKMMGTNTGELFF. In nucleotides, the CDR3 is TGTGCCAGCAGAGAGAAGATGATGGGAACGAACACCGGGGAGCTGTTTTTT.

CDR3 in DNA: TGTGCCAGCAGCTTGAAGCGGGAGGGCGAGACCCAGTACTTC. It is translated as CASSLKREGETQYF. The V gene is TRBV5-4, the J gene TRBJ2-5, with 10 positions matching TRBD2. J gave up 5 bases and V 1 base, and 2 bases lay outside the gene matches. The CDR3 has 14 amino acids. From germline, CDR1 is SGHNT and CDR2 YYREEE (reference sequence). The full variable domain, rest sourced from reference TRBV5-4 and TRBJ2-5, is ETGVTQSPTHLIKTRGQQVTLRCSSQSGHNTVSWYQQALGQGPQFIFQYYREEENGRGNFPPRFSGLQFPNYSSELNVNALELDDSALYLCASSLKREGETQYFGPGTRLLVL.

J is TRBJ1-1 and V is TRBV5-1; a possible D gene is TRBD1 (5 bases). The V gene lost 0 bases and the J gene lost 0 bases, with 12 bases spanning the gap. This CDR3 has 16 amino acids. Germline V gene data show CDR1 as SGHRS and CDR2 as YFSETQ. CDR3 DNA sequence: TGCGCCAGCAGCTTGGGGACATTCTCCATGAACACTGAAGCTTTCTTT. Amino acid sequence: CASSLGTFSMNTEAFF.

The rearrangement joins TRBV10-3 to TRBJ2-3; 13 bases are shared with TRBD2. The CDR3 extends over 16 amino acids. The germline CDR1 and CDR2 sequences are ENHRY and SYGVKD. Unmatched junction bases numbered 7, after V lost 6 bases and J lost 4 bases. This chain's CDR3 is CAISGTSGIEADTQYF. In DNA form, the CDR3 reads TGTGCCATCAGCGGGACTAGCGGGATTGAGGCAGATACGCAGTATTTT.

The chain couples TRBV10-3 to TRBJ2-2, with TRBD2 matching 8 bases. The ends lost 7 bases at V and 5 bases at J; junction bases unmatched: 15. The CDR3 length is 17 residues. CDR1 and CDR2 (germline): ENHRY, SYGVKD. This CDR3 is CAITRGGGPMNTGELFF. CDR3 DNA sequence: TGTGCCATCACCCGGGGGGGCGGCCCGATGAATACCGGGGAGCTGTTTTTT.

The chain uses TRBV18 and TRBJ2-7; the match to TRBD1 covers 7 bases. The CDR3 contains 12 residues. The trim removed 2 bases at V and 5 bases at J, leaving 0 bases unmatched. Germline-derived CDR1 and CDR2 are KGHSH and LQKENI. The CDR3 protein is CASSPGTDEQYF. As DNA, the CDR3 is TGTGCCAGCTCACCAGGGACAGACGAGCAGTACTTC.

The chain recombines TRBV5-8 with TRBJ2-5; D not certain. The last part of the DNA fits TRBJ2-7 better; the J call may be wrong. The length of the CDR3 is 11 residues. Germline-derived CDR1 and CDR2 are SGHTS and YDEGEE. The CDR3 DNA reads TGTGCCAGCAGCTTGGGGGGCGAGCAGTACTTC. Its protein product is CASSLGGEQYF.

CDR3 bases: TGTGCCACCAGCGGAAGGACAGCGAACACTGAAGCTTTCTTT. It translates to CATSGRTANTEAFF. The rearrangement uses TRBV15 and TRBJ1-1; TRBD1 might be the D (6 bases). The CDR3 spans 14 residues. The V end lost 5 bases, the J end lost 1 base, and 11 bases lay between the germline ends. CDR1 is LNHNV and CDR2 is YYDKDF in the germline V gene (reference sequence).

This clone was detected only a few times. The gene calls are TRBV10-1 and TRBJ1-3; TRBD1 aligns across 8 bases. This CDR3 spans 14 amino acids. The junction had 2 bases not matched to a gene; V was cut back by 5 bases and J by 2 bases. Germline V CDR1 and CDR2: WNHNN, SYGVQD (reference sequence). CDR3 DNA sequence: TGCGCCAGCAGTTCGGACAGGGCTGGAAACACCATATATTTT. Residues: CASSSDRAGNTIYF.

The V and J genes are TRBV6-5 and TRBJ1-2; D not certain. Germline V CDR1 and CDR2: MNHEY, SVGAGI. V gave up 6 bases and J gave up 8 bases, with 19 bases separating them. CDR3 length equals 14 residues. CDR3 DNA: TGTGCCAGCAGAAAAGGTTTCTGGGAATCGGGCTACACCTTC. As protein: CASRKGFWESGYTF.

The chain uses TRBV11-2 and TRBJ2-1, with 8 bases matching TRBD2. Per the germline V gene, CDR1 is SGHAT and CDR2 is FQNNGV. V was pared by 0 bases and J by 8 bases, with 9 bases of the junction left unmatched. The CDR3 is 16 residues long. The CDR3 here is CASSLELLAAAHEQFF. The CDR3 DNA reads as TGTGCCAGCAGCTTAGAGTTACTAGCGGCGGCCCATGAGCAGTTCTTC.

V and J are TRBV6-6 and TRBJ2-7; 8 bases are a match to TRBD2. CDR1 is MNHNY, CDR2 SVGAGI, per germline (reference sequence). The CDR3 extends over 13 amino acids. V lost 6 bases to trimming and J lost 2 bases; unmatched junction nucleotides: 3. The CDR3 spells CASSTSGTYEQYF. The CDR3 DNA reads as TGTGCCAGCAGCACTAGCGGAACCTACGAGCAGTACTTC.

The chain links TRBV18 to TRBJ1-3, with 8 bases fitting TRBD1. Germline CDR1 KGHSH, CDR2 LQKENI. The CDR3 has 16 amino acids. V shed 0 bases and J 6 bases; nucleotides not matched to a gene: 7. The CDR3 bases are TGTGCCAGCTCACCACCCCAGGGGGCTTTGGAAAACACCATATATTTT. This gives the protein CASSPPQGALENTIYF.

The CDR3 here is CASSPVDGGSYGYTF. The CDR3 nucleotides read TGTGCCAGCTCACCCGTGGACGGAGGAAGCTATGGCTACACCTTC. V and J are TRBV18 and TRBJ1-2; D is unresolved. The CDR3 sequence is 15 residues long. Germline loops: CDR1 KGHSH, CDR2 LQKENI. V gave up 3 bases and J gave up 4 bases, with 15 bases separating them.

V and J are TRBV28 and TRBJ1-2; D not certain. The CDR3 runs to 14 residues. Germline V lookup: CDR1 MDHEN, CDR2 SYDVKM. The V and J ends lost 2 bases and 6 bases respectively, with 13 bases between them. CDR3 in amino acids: CASSLAGLENGYTF. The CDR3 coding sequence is TGTGCCAGCAGTTTAGCCGGGTTGGAAAATGGCTACACCTTC.

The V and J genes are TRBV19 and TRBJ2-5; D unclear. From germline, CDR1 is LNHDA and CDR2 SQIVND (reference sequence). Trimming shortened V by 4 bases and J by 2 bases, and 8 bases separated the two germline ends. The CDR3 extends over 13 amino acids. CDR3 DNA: TGTGCCAGTAGTAGGGCAGGACAAGAGACCCAGTACTTC. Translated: CASSRAGQETQYF.